This TCR beta chain was retrieved from a study of blood T cells in healthy people across ages. Study summary: Per every two T cells, about one barcoded beta molecule was captured by template switching. General study points: Donor CMV infection status was unknown, possibly confounding age-related changes in expanded clonotypes.

The use of a sample-barcoded 5' primer and a J-beta primer mix characterized a second PCR of about 6 to 11 cycles. Via MiXCR, TCRdb re-called the 5' RACE reads, giving one row per CDR3 protein. The sample includes fewer than 950,000 distinct CDR3 sequences, 35% to 40% seen only once; the top ten take over 10%. This clonotype was seen a few times. What it recognizes is unknown. Germline values: CDR1 MNHEY, CDR2 SVGAGI. The CDR3 is made up of 15 amino acids. Trimming removed 6 bases from V and 2 bases from J; junction bases left unmatched: 3. The study recruited healthy Caucasian donors from Russia who were aged about 6 to 90. No fewer than 5 micrograms of total RNA were isolated from every sample.

This clonotype was obtained from a young man in good health. This chain joins TRBV6-5 and TRBJ2-3, with 12 bases identical to TRBD2. The sequencing input was blood. The CDR3 DNA follows: TGTGCCAGCAGGTCTAGCGGGGGGGCCACAGATACGCAGTATTTT. It encodes CASRSSGGATDTQYF.